These 19 T cell receptor beta chains were all obtained from the same sample, sequenced in a study of cytomegalovirus exposure and HLA in healthy donors. With 60 Vbeta and 13 Jbeta primers, the PCR was carried out. Only in-frame clones appear in the TCRdb table, and some are missing; sequencing was by immunoSEQ multiplex PCR. The sample holds 120,000 or so clones. Sequencing used PBMCs. These receptors all stem from a young man in good health and CMV-seronegative.

V gene TRBV6-4 combines with J gene TRBJ2-2; TRBD1 matches at 8 bases. Germline CDR1 is MRHNA and CDR2 is SNTAGT. The CDR3 is 16 amino acids. Losses at the gene ends were 5 bases for V and 4 bases for J; bases not matched to a gene: 9. The CDR3 protein is CASSNDQGAPTGELFF. The CDR3 region has the DNA TGTGCCAGCAGTAACGATCAGGGGGCGCCCACCGGGGAGCTGTTTTTT.

V usage is TRBV28 and J usage is TRBJ2-5; TRBD2 matches at 7 bases. The CDR3 covers 16 residues. Germline CDR1 reads MDHEN; CDR2 reads SYDVKM. The V and J ends lost 3 bases and 1 base, in that order; junction bases with no gene match: 8. CDR3 sequence reads: CASSLGLTSTQETQYF. The CDR3 nucleotides read TGTGCCAGCAGTTTGGGGTTGACTAGCACCCAAGAGACCCAGTACTTC.

The V gene is TRBV6-5, the J gene TRBJ2-2; D unclear. Germline V gene lookup returns CDR1 MNHEY and CDR2 SVGAGI. The CDR3 extends over 14 amino acids. Trimming left V 2 bases short and J 7 bases short, with 11 bases between. This CDR3 is CASSYGLRIGELFF. CDR3 in DNA: TGTGCCAGCAGTTACGGTTTGCGCATCGGGGAGCTGTTTTTT.

Concerning this clone: Other DNA sequences within the sample encode an identical CDR3. The chain is built from TRBV5-1 and TRBJ2-3; D unclear. The germline gives CDR1 SGHRS, CDR2 YFSETQ. V lost 0 bases, J lost 0 bases, and 5 bases lay in between. The CDR3 runs to 14 residues. The CDR3 sequence is CASSLGHSTDTQYF. The CDR3, as DNA: TGCGCCAGCAGCTTGGGGCATAGCACAGATACGCAGTATTTT. Full variable domain (rest looked up from reference TRBV5-1 and TRBJ2-3): KAGVTQTPRYLIKTRGQQVTLSCSPISGHRSVSWYQQTPGQGLQFLFEYFSETQRNKGNFPGRFSGRQFSNSRSEMNVSTLELGDSALYLCASSLGHSTDTQYFGPGTRLTVL.

The V gene is TRBV2, the J gene TRBJ1-2; D unclear. Germline V gene lookup returns CDR1 SNHLY and CDR2 FYNNEI. The CDR3 is made up of 13 amino acids. Trimming left V 3 bases short and J 0 bases short, with 5 bases between. CDR3 sequence reads: CASSDTANYGYTF. The CDR3 DNA reads TGTGCCAGCAGTGACACAGCTAACTATGGCTACACCTTC.

The rearrangement links TRBV9 to TRBJ2-7; possible D gene TRBD1, 5 bases. This CDR3 comprises 15 residues. V was shortened by 2 bases and J by 0 bases, with 12 bases between the two germline ends. The germline gives CDR1 SGDLS, CDR2 YYNGEE. The CDR3 reads CASSVDSKSSYEQYF. The CDR3 region has the DNA TGTGCCAGCAGCGTTGACAGTAAAAGCTCCTACGAGCAGTACTTC.

V and J are TRBV7-9 and TRBJ2-1; 7 nucleotides align to TRBD2. Looked up from germline, CDR1 is SEHNR and CDR2 is FQNEAQ (reference sequence). The CDR3 totals 16 residues. The ends lost 2 bases at V and 0 bases at J; junction bases unmatched: 4. The CDR3 spells CASSLTGGISYNEQFF. CDR3 coding DNA: TGTGCCAGCAGCTTAACGGGGGGTATCTCCTACAATGAGCAGTTCTTC. Combining the CDR3 with reference TRBV7-9 and TRBJ2-1 gives the whole variable domain DTGVSQNPRHKITKRGQNVTFRCDPISEHNRLYWYRQTLGQGPEFLTYFQNEAQLEKSRLLSDRFSAERPKGSFSTLEIQRTEQGDSAMYLCASSLTGGISYNEQFFGPGTRLTVL.

The rearrangement joins TRBV5-1 to TRBJ1-1; 7 nucleotides match TRBD1. CDR1 and CDR2 (germline): SGHRS, YFSETQ. J was trimmed by 8 bases and V by 2 bases; bases with no gene match: 9. CDR3 length equals 14 residues. DNA of the CDR3: TGCGCCAGCAGCTTCAGGGGGACCGCATTAGAAGCTTTCTTT. Protein product: CASSFRGTALEAFF.

This chain uses TRBV5-1 with TRBJ2-1; no definite D call. This CDR3 has 11 residues. The V and J ends lost 0 bases and 10 bases respectively, with 5 bases between them. Germline V gene sequence: CDR1 SGHRS, CDR2 YFSETQ. The chain's CDR3 is CASSLGGEQFF. CDR3 DNA sequence: TGCGCCAGCAGCTTGGGAGGAGAGCAGTTCTTC.

This chain uses TRBV30 with TRBJ1-5; D remains unclear. V dropped 2 bases and J dropped 4 bases, with 6 bases sitting between them. The CDR3 is 12 residues long. CDR1 and CDR2 (germline): GTSNPN, SVGIG (reference sequence). Here the CDR3 reads CAWSRTNQPQHF. The CDR3 bases are TGTGCCTGGAGTCGGACTAATCAGCCCCAGCATTTT.

The V and J genes are TRBV6-6 and TRBJ2-7; D not resolved. V was shortened by 0 bases and J by 7 bases, with 4 bases between the two germline ends. The germline gives CDR1 MNHNY, CDR2 SVGAGI (reference sequence). The CDR3 has 11 amino acids. The CDR3 is CASSYSREQYF. The CDR3 nucleotides are TGTGCCAGCAGTTACTCTCGGGAGCAGTACTTC.

The chain combines TRBV6-1 with TRBJ2-7; 8 positions agree with TRBD1. CDR3 size: 15 residues. Trimming removed 4 bases from V and 5 bases from J; junction bases left unmatched: 10. Germline V gene data show CDR1 as MNHNS and CDR2 as SASEGT. The CDR3, as DNA: TGTGCCAGCAGTGGCCAAGACAGGGGACGACACGAGCAGTACTTC. Translated: CASSGQDRGRHEQYF.

The rearrangement links TRBV6-1 to TRBJ2-2, with D maybe TRBD1 (5 bases). CDR1 is MNHNS and CDR2 is SASEGT in the germline V gene. V was clipped by 4 bases and J by 5 bases, with 11 bases between them. The CDR3 is made up of 14 amino acids. In DNA, the CDR3 is TGTGCCAGCAGTGGACGACAGAGAACCGGGGAGCTGTTTTTT. Its translation: CASSGRQRTGELFF.

The chain links TRBV11-2 to TRBJ2-3; 7 bases are shared with TRBD1. This CDR3 is built from 15 residues. V was clipped by 10 bases and J by 2 bases; unmatched bases: 12. The germline V gene encodes CDR1 SGHAT and CDR2 FQNNGV. This CDR3 reads CATKGASTFTDTQYF. The CDR3 region has the DNA TGTGCCACTAAGGGGGCTTCTACTTTCACAGATACGCAGTATTTT.

V is TRBV2 and J is TRBJ1-1, with no clear D. Germline values: CDR1 SNHLY, CDR2 FYNNEI. CDR3 size: 11 residues. Trimming took 3 bases from V and 11 from J, leaving 10 bases between them. The CDR3 DNA reads as TGTGCCAGCAGTGACATTCTCGCGGCTTTCTTT. Protein: CASSDILAAFF.

This chain uses TRBV7-9 with TRBJ2-7; TRBD2 agrees at 7 bases. This CDR3 has 13 residues. CDR1 and CDR2 (germline): SEHNR, FQNEAQ (reference sequence). V was clipped by 4 bases and J by 5 bases; unmatched bases: 5. CDR3 sequence: CASSSGGIDEQYF. In DNA, the CDR3 is TGTGCCAGCAGCTCGGGGGGAATCGACGAGCAGTACTTC.

The chain carries TRBV11-3 and TRBJ1-1, with 9 bases lining up with TRBD1. In germline, CDR1 is SGHNT, CDR2 YENEEA. Trimming removed 6 bases from V and 3 bases from J; junction bases left unmatched: 2. CDR3 length: 13 amino acids. This chain's CDR3 is CASSGQGYTEAFF. CDR3 in DNA: TGTGCCAGCAGTGGACAGGGGTACACTGAAGCTTTCTTT.

The chain is built from TRBV28 and TRBJ2-1; possibly TRBD2 for D (5 bases). CDR3 length: 17 residues. The V gene lost 2 bases and the J gene lost 0 bases, with 14 bases spanning the gap. CDR1 and CDR2 from the germline V gene are MDHEN and SYDVKM. As DNA, the CDR3 is TGTGCCAGCAGTTTAAACGGGCGGGCCCGCTCCTACAATGAGCAGTTCTTC. Its protein product is CASSLNGRARSYNEQFF. The whole variable domain, filled in from reference TRBV28 and TRBJ2-1, reads DVKVTQSSRYLVKRTGEKVFLECVQDMDHENMFWYRQDPGLGLRLIYFSYDVKMKEKGDIPEGYSVSREKKERFSLILESASTNQTSMYLCASSLNGRARSYNEQFFGPGTRLTVL.

The chain links TRBV27 to TRBJ2-5; 15 positions match TRBD2. The CDR3 spans 17 residues. Looked up from germline, CDR1 is MNHEY and CDR2 is SMNVEV (reference sequence). V lost 6 bases and J lost 6; bases outside the gene matches: 11. The CDR3 DNA follows: TGTGCCAGCAGAATAGGACTAGCGGGGGGGCCTCGGCAGACCCAGTACTTC. Translation gives CASRIGLAGGPRQTQYF.